One sample yielded the 5 T cell receptor beta chains listed below, sequenced in a study of cytomegalovirus exposure and HLA in healthy donors. A multiplex PCR was run with 60 Vbeta primers and 13 Jbeta primers. Produced via immunoSEQ multiplex PCR; TCRdb's table is partial and in-frame only. The sample consists of about 150,000 clones, 70% of them appearing once. Material for sequencing was PBMCs. The receptors stem from a woman aged 55-69 years in good health and CMV-seropositive.

Written as DNA, the CDR3 is TGTGCCAGTAGTAAGGGCAGGGCTTACTATGGCTACACCTTC. It is translated as CASSKGRAYYGYTF. The chain recombines TRBV19 with TRBJ1-2; D is perhaps TRBD1 (5 bases). Trimming cost V 4 bases and J 3 bases, with 12 bases left between them. Germline V CDR1 and CDR2: LNHDA, SQIVND (reference sequence). CDR3 length: 14 residues.

The chain links TRBV7-9 to TRBJ2-2; 7 bases are shared with TRBD1. The V gene's germline CDR1 is SEHNR and CDR2 FQNEAQ (reference sequence). Losses at the gene ends were 7 bases for V and 0 bases for J; bases not matched to a gene: 8. The CDR3 extends over 16 amino acids. The CDR3 here is CASTSWDSPNTGELFF. The CDR3 nucleotides are TGTGCCAGCACCTCCTGGGACAGTCCGAACACCGGGGAGCTGTTTTTT.

This clone was seen a single time. This CDR3 is CASSSPGGYGYTF. The CDR3 bases are TGTGCCAGCAGCTCTCCAGGGGGCTATGGCTACACCTTC. The J gene is TRBJ1-2, the V gene TRBV7-8, with 7 nucleotides matching TRBD1. V dropped 4 bases and J dropped 4; count of bases not matched to a gene: 3. The CDR3 runs to 13 residues. CDR1 is SGHVS, CDR2 FQNEAQ, per germline.

This chain joins TRBV5-1 and TRBJ2-7, with TRBD2 identical over 11 bases. This CDR3 spans 16 amino acids. Germline V gives CDR1 SGHRS, CDR2 YFSETQ. V lost 3 bases, J lost 0 bases, and 5 bases stayed unmatched. CDR3 loop: CASSSGTSGSSYEQYF. The CDR3 nucleotides read TGCGCCAGCAGCTCAGGGACTAGCGGAAGCTCCTACGAGCAGTACTTC.

This chain connects TRBV2 to TRBJ2-7, with 8 bases matching TRBD2. The germline gives CDR1 SNHLY, CDR2 FYNNEI. With 10 bases clipped from V and 0 bases from J, the junction kept 8 bases outside the gene matches. The CDR3 sequence is 14 residues long. The CDR3, as DNA: TGTGCCATCGAGCGGGAGAAAATCTCCTACGAGCAGTACTTC. It codes for CAIEREKISYEQYF.